The T cell receptor (beta chain) under discussion was sequenced for a study of beta chain features in type 1 diabetes. The study's findings and limits: Across all four CD4+ subsets, people with type 1 diabetes showed modestly shorter TCRB CDR3s.

A remark on this clone: What it binds is unknown. An end of the junction differs from the germline gene, which may be a read error.

Expressed TCRB transcripts were sequenced, since all the RNA that had been isolated was reverse transcribed. Produced via immunoSEQ multiplex PCR; TCRdb's table is partial and in-frame only. Found here are around 150,000 clones, approximately 62% of them singletons; the top ten hold 0.08% to 0.1%. The sequenced sample was naive CD4+ T cells from blood. The receptor was derived from a young man with type 1 diabetes.

CDR3 nucleotide sequence: TGTGCTAGCAGCCTTGACAGGAGCCAGCCCCAGCATTTT. Amino acid sequence: CASSLDRSQPQHF. The V and J genes are TRBV7-7 and TRBJ1-5; D is possibly TRBD1 (6 bases). CDR1 is SSHAT, CDR2 FNYEAQ, per germline (reference sequence). The CDR3 covers 13 residues.